One sample yielded the 9 T cell receptor beta chains listed below, sequenced in a study of shared clonotypes between healthy human individuals. The method was immunoSEQ multiplex PCR; TCRdb's version includes in-frame clones alone and lacks a portion of them. The sample has about 490,000 clones, about 82% seen once. Sequencing used PBMCs. These receptors originate from a woman in her 40s in good health. Some clones in this sample may be carry-over from other donors' samples.

The rearrangement joins TRBV28 to TRBJ2-7; 8 bases are a match to TRBD2. V shed 6 bases, J shed 10 bases, and the junction held 11 bases outside the gene matches. This CDR3 is 13 amino acids long. Germline V lookup: CDR1 MDHEN, CDR2 SYDVKM. The CDR3 here is CASRESSGSSQYF. The CDR3 DNA reads as TGTGCCAGCAGGGAGAGCAGCGGGAGCTCTCAGTACTTC. The full variable domain, with the rest looked up from reference TRBV28 and TRBJ2-7, is DVKVTQSSRYLVKRTGEKVFLECVQDMDHENMFWYRQDPGLGLRLIYFSYDVKMKEKGDIPEGYSVSREKKERFSLILESASTNQTSMYLCASRESSGSSQYFGPGTRLTVT.

To note about this clone: This likely stems from a read error, as it lies one base from a far larger clone. The chain employs TRBV30 and TRBJ1-2; D is undetermined. Trimming stripped 3 bases from V and 7 bases from J, with 15 bases between. Germline lookup yields CDR1 GTSNPN and CDR2 SVGIG (reference sequence). The CDR3 runs 13 residues. For the CDR3, the DNA is TGTGCCTGGAGGGGGAATGGAAGGGTTGGCTACACCTTC. Translation: CAWRGNGRVGYTF.

This clone was recorded a few times. This chain joins TRBV7-8 and TRBJ2-2, with D unclear. Germline V gene sequence: CDR1 SGHVS, CDR2 FQNEAQ. Trimming pared 4 bases from V and 4 bases from J, leaving 13 bases between. The CDR3 extends over 15 amino acids. The CDR3 loop is CASSSLKSFTGELFF. The CDR3 nucleotides read TGTGCCAGCAGCTCCCTCAAGAGCTTCACCGGGGAGCTGTTTTTT.

This chain uses TRBV14 with TRBJ2-1; 7 bases map to TRBD2. CDR1 and CDR2 from the germline V gene are SGHDN and FVKESK. The V gene end was trimmed by 2 bases and the J gene end by 4 bases; junction bases not matched to a gene: 8. The CDR3 has 16 amino acids. CDR3 protein: CASSQWGSSGYNEQFF. CDR3 sequence (DNA): TGTGCCAGCAGCCAATGGGGGTCTAGCGGATACAATGAGCAGTTCTTC.

The V and J genes are TRBV4-2 and TRBJ2-4; D is possibly TRBD2 (6 bases). The CDR3 totals 14 residues. Germline V gene data show CDR1 as LGHNA and CDR2 as YNFKEQ. V was cut by 0 bases and J by 7 bases, with 10 bases left in between. The chain's CDR3 is CASSQDRDFNIQYF. CDR3 DNA sequence: TGTGCCAGCAGCCAAGATAGGGACTTTAACATTCAGTACTTC.

This clone has just one count. This rearrangement joins TRBV6-5 to TRBJ2-3; 7 bases align to TRBD2. Germline CDR1 reads MNHEY; CDR2 reads SVGAGI. The CDR3 length is 15 residues. J was trimmed by 1 base and V by 5 bases; bases with no gene match: 6. The CDR3 loop reads CASSITSAGTDTQYF. The CDR3 DNA follows: TGTGCCAGCAGTATTACTAGCGCGGGCACAGATACGCAGTATTTT.

This clone has a handful of counts. The chain has TRBV6-1 and TRBJ2-7, with D uncertain. Looked up from germline, CDR1 is MNHNS and CDR2 is SASEGT. Deletions cut 4 bases from V and 3 bases from J, with 7 bases between. The CDR3 has 12 residues. CDR3 sequence: CASSVQIYEQYF. The CDR3 bases are TGTGCCAGCAGTGTGCAGATCTACGAGCAGTACTTC.

This rearrangement joins TRBV11-2 to TRBJ2-2, with 8 nucleotides matching TRBD1. Germline assignment: CDR1 SGHAT and CDR2 FQNNGV. The CDR3 is 14 residues long. Trimming took 5 bases from V and 4 from J; bases not matched to a gene: 3. Here the CDR3 DNA reads TGTGCCAGCAGCATGGACAGGGCCACCGGGGAGCTGTTTTTT. Translated, it gives CASSMDRATGELFF.

V is TRBV2 and J is TRBJ1-1; no clear D gene. V was clipped by 2 bases and J by 4 bases, with 8 bases between them. The V gene's germline CDR1 is SNHLY and CDR2 FYNNEI. This CDR3 has 13 amino acids. DNA for the CDR3: TGTGCCAGCAGTGAACGGGGTATCACTGAAGCTTTCTTT. Its protein is CASSERGITEAFF.